What follows describes a single TCR beta chain. It has no known antigen specificity. Base qualities are not provided; no much larger clone lies one nucleotide away. Libraries were constructed by 5' RACE. Sequencing was performed on an Illumina HiSeq 2500. A second PCR of about 7 to 12 cycles was run with a J-beta primer mix and a sample-barcoded 5' primer. A template-switch 5' adaptor carrying 12 random nucleotides introduced a unique molecular identifier onto each TCR beta cDNA molecule. Each sample yielded at least 3 million CDR3-containing paired-end reads. First-strand cDNA synthesis was performed from all RNA using the Mint cDNA synthesis kit, with priming by a TRBC-specific oligonucleotide. All cDNA was treated with uracil-DNA glycosylase and then went through a first 18-cycle PCR with the universal primers M1SS and BC2_uni_R. Per the source publication's procedure: For normalization, 1 million high-quality reads, each with a distinct molecular identifier, were randomly selected from each sample. Instead of being binned into consensus sequences, reads with shared molecular identifiers were discarded. MiTCR, set to a Q25 quality threshold and the strictest error-elimination algorithm, was used for CDR3 identification, clonotype clustering and error correction. A nonparametric unseen species model using Euler transformation provided a lower-bound estimate of total TCR beta diversity. The raw public reads went through TCRdb reprocessing: fastp at Q25, MiXCR clone calling, in-frame beta chains kept. Each record represents a unique CDR3 protein, reported with the most common genes and DNA among its rows. In this record, the V and J calls reflect TCRdb's handling and not the investigators' own analysis. Counted in this sample were just over 800,000 distinct CDR3 sequences; roughly 60% of them appeared once. The top ten hold approximately 30% of the sample.

This entry is derived from a study of blood T cells in healthy people across ages (dated by TCRdb to 2014 to 2015). Context from the whole study: Template switching captured roughly one uniquely barcoded TCR beta cDNA molecule per two T cells in model experiments. The study measured age-related changes in TCR beta repertoire diversity using deep sequencing normalized with unique cDNA molecular identifiers. The donors were divided into four age groups: young (average roughly 17 years), middle-aged (almost 40), aged (under 70) and long-lived (about 80). To avoid experimental bias, donors of different ages were spread randomly across the sequencing lanes. Two additional independent replicas of 1 million unique cDNA reads from the same blood draw were analyzed for two donors (one aged 18 to 29 and one aged 80 or older). Results the study describes overall, beyond this receptor: As age increased, observed TCR beta diversity per million T cells dropped in a roughly linear way, and a significant reduction was already evident by age approximately 40. Because profiling used bulk unsorted PBMCs, naive and antigen-experienced compartments could not be compared conclusively. The percentage of naive T cells measured by flow cytometry correlated strongly with observed TCR beta diversity. Estimates of total diversity from one million sequenced T cells were regarded as lower bounds and underestimates. The long-lived group showed more naive CD4+ T cells, fewer expanded clones and increased TCR diversity than the aged group, suggesting age selection. Because the CMV infection status of the donors was unknown, age-related changes in expanded clonotypes may potentially have been confounded.

The roughly 37 donors, aged roughly 6 to 90 years, were systemically healthy Caucasian individuals from Russia. Roughly 10 milliliters of peripheral blood were drawn from each donor into EDTA-treated Vacutainer tubes. Ficoll-Paque density-gradient centrifugation was used to isolate PBMCs, with at least 7 million obtained per sample. Trizol reagent was used to extract total RNA from the PBMCs, yielding at least 6 micrograms per sample. For every donor, an aliquot of PBMCs went through flow cytometry to measure the percentages of naive CD45RAhigh/CD27high T cells. From the cysteine up to the phenylalanine, the CDR3 has a length of 12 residues. Just the 36-base CDR3 DNA is kept, in frame starting at base 1. V drops 7 bases and J drops 7 bases, leaving 16 bases in between. Via the germline V gene (reference sequence), CDR1 is DFQATT and CDR2 SNEGSKA.

The sample was blood. The clonotype originates from a man younger than 45 in good health. This chain joins TRBV20-1 to TRBJ1-2; matching of 6 bases hints at TRBD1 as the D gene. CDR3 reads: CSEYRGLFGYTF. The nucleotide sequence is given as TGCAGTGAATATAGGGGGTTATTTGGCTACACCTTC.